These T cell receptor beta chains were read from a single sample in a study of human T cells and chemical hapten exposure. TCRdb reprocessed the RACE reads with MiXCR, giving one entry per CDR3 protein. The table has some 200,000 distinct CDR3 sequences, about a fifth seen once. This sample comprised whole blood, obtained in connection with sensitization to the hapten diphenylcyclopropenone (DPC). The receptors shown here come from a woman between 50 and 59 years old with alopecia areata. Some clones in this sample may be carry-over from other donors' samples. The CDR3 runs from the conserved cysteine through the conserved F or W. The D gene is left open where the match is weak. Not every row has a clone size; where given, it reads once, few, many or a size class.

TRBJ1-2 TRBD1 few TRBV12-3/TRBV12-4 CASSSQGVGNYGYTF TGTGCCAGCAGTTCACAGGGGGTTGGGAACTATGGCTACACCTTC
TRBJ2-2 TRBD1 . TRBV5-6 CASSPLRYGTDTGELFF TGTGCCAGCAGCCCCCTCCGGTATGGGACAGACACCGGGGAGCTGTTTTTT
TRBJ1-3 TRBD1 . TRBV11-2 CASSLDRGKSGNTIYF TGTGCCAGCAGCTTAGACAGGGGGAAGTCTGGAAACACCATATATTTT
TRBJ2-3 TRBD2 . TRBV2 CASSVGTTTDTQYF TGTGCCAGCAGTGTTGGGACTACCACAGATACGCAGTATTTT
TRBJ2-3 TRBD2 . TRBV27 CASGLIAGGTDTQYF TGTGCCAGCGGGCTGATAGCGGGAGGCACAGATACGCAGTATTTT
TRBJ2-1 . . TRBV11-2 CASSLDADYNEQFF TGTGCCAGCAGCTTAGACGCGGACTACAATGAGCAGTTCTTC
TRBJ2-5 TRBD1 few TRBV9 CASSVVGQGQETQYF TGTGCCAGCAGCGTAGTTGGACAGGGCCAAGAGACCCAGTACTTC
TRBJ2-7 . . TRBV29-1 CSVVNRDNEQYF TGCAGCGTTGTTAACAGGGACAACGAGCAGTACTTC
TRBJ1-3 . . TRBV7-9 CASSLDSGNSGNTIYF TGTGCCAGCAGCTTAGATTCCGGTAACTCTGGAAACACCATATATTTT
TRBJ1-4 . . TRBV20-1 CSARRTANEKLFF TGCAGTGCTAGAAGGACGGCTAATGAAAAACTGTTTTTT